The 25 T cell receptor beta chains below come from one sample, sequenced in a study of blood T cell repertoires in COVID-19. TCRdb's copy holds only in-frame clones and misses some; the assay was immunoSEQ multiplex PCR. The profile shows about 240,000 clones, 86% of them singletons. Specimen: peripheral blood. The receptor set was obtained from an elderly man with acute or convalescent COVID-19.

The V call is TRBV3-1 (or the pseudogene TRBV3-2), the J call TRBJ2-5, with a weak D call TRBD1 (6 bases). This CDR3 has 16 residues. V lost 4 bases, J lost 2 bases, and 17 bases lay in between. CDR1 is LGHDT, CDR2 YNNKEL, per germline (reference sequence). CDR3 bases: TGTGCCAGCAGCCCAGAGCCGGGACACGTACAAGAGACCCAGTACTTC. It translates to CASSPEPGHVQETQYF.

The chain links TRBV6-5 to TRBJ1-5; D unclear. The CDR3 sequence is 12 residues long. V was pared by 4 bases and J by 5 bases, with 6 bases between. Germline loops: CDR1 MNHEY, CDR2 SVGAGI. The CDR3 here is CASSFRDQPQHF. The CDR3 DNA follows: TGTGCCAGCAGTTTTCGGGATCAGCCCCAGCATTTT.

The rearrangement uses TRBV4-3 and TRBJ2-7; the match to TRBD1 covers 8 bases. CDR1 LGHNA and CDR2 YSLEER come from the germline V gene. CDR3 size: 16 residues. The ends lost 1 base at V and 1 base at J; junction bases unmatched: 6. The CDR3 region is CASSQGLDRVSYEQYF. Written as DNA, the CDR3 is TGCGCCAGCAGCCAAGGGTTGGACAGGGTGTCCTACGAGCAGTACTTC.

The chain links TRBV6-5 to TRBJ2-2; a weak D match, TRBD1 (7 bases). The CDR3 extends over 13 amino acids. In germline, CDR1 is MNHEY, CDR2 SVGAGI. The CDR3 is CAARGANTGELFF. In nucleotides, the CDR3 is TGTGCAGCCAGGGGGGCGAACACCGGGGAGCTGTTTTTT.

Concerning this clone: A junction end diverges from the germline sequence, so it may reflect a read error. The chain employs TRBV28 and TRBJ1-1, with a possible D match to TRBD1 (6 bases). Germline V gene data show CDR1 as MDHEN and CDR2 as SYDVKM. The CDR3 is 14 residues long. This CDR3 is CATQQGGMKTEAFF. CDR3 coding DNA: TGTGCCACGCAACAGGGTGGGATGAAGACTGAAGCTTTCTTT.

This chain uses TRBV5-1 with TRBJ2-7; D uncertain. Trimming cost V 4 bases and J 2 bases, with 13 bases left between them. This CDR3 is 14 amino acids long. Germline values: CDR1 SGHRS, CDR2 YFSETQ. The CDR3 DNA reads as TGCGCCAGCAGCCCGGAGCCGGTAACCTACGAGCAGTACTTC. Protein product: CASSPEPVTYEQYF.

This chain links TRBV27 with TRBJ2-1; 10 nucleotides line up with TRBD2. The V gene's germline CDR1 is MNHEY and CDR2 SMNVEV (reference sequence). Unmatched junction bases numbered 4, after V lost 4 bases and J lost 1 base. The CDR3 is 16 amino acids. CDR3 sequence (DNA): TGTGCCAGCAGTTCCGGACTAGCGGTATCCTACAATGAGCAGTTCTTC. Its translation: CASSSGLAVSYNEQFF.

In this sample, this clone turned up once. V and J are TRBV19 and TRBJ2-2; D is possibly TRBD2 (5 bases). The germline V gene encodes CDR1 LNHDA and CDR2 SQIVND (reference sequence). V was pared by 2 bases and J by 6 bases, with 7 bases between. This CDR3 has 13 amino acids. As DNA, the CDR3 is TGTGCCAGTAGTATAAGGGAGCCCGGGGAGCTGTTTTTT. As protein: CASSIREPGELFF.

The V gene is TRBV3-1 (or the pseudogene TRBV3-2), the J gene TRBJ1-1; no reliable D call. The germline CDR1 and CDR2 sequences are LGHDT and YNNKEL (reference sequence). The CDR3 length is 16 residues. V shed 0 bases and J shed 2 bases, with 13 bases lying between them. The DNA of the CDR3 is TGTGCCAGCAGCCAAGAACGAGTCCTTTCAAACACTGAAGCTTTCTTT. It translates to CASSQERVLSNTEAFF.

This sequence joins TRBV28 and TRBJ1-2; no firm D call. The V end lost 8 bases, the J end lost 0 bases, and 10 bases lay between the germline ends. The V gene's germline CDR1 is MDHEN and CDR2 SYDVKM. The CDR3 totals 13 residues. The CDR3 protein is CASAAETNYGYTF. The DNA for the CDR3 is TGTGCCAGCGCCGCGGAGACTAACTATGGCTACACCTTC.

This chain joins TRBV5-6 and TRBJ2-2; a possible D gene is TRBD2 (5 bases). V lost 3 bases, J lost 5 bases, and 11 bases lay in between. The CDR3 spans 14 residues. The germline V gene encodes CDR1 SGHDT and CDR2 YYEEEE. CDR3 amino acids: CASSYWTPTGELFF. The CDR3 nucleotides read TGTGCCAGCAGCTATTGGACTCCTACCGGGGAGCTGTTTTTT.

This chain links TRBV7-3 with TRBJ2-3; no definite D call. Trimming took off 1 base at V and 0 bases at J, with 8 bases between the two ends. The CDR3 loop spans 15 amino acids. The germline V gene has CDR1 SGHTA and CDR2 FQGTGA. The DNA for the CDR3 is TGTGCCAGCAGCTTAAGCGGCTATAGCACAGATACGCAGTATTTT. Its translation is CASSLSGYSTDTQYF.

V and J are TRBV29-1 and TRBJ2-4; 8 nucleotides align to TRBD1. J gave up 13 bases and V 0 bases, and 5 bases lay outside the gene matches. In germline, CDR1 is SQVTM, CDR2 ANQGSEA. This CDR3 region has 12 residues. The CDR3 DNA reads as TGCAGCGTTGAAGAAGGGGACAGGAAGCAGTACTTC. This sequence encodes CSVEEGDRKQYF. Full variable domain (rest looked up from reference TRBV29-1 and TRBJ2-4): SAVISQKPSRDICQRGTSLTIQCQVDSQVTMMFWYRQQPGQSLTLIATANQGSEATYESGFVIDKFPISRPNLTFSTLTVSNMSPEDSSIYLCSVEEGDRKQYFGAGTRLSVL.

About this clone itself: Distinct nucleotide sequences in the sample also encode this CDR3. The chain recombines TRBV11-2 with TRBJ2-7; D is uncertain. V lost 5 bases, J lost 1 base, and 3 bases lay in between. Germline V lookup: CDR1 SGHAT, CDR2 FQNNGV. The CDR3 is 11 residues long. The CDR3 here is CASSPSYEQYF. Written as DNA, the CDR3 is TGTGCCAGCAGCCCTTCCTACGAGCAGTACTTC.

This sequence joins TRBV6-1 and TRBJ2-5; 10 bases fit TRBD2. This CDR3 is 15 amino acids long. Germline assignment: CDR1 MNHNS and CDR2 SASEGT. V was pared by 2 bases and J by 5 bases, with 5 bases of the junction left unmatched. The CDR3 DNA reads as TGTGCCAGCAGTGAAATGACTAGCGGGTGGGAGACCCAGTACTTC. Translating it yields CASSEMTSGWETQYF.

CDR3 coding DNA: TGTGCCAGCAGCTCCGGGACAGGAATAATCGGCTCTGGAAACACCATATATTTT. Translating gives CASSSGTGIIGSGNTIYF. The J gene is TRBJ1-3, the V gene TRBV9; TRBD1 aligns across 8 bases. With V trimmed by 4 bases and J by 0 bases, 12 bases remained unmatched. Germline V gene data show CDR1 as SGDLS and CDR2 as YYNGEE. The CDR3 has 18 residues.

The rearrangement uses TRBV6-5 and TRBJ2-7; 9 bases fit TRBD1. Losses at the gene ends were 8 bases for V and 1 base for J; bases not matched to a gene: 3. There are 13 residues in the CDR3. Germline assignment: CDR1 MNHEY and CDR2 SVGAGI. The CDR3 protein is CASGTGPSYEQYF. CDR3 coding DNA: TGTGCCAGCGGGACAGGGCCGTCCTACGAGCAGTACTTC.

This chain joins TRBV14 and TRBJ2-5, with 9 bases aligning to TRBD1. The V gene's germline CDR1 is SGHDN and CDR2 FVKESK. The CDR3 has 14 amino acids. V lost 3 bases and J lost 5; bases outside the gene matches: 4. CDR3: CASSQGTGTETQYF. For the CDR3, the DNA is TGTGCCAGCAGCCAGGGGACAGGGACGGAGACCCAGTACTTC.

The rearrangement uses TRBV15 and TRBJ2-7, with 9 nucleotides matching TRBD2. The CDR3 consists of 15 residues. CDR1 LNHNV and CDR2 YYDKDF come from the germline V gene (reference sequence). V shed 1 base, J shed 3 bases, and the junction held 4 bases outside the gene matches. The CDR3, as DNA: TGTGCCACCAGCAGAGGACTAGCGGATGTCTACGAGCAGTACTTC. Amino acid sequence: CATSRGLADVYEQYF.

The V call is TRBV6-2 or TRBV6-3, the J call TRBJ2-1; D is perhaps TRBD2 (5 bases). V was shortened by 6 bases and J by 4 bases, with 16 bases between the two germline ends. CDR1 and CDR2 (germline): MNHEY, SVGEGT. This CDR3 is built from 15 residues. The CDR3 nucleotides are TGTGCCAGCAGCTCGGGGTGGCAGGCTTACAATGAGCAGTTCTTC. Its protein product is CASSSGWQAYNEQFF.

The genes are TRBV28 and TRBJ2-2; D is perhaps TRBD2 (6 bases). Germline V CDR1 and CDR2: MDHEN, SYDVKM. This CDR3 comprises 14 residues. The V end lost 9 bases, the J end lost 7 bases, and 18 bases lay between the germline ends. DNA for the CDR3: TGTGCCAGTACGGAGGGGCTAGGAATCGGGGAGCTGTTTTTT. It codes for CASTEGLGIGELFF.

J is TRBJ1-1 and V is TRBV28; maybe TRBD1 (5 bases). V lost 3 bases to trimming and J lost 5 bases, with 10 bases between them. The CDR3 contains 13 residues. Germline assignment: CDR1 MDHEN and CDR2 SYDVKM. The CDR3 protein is CASSFTGVTEAFF. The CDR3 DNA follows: TGTGCCAGCAGTTTCACGGGGGTGACTGAAGCTTTCTTT. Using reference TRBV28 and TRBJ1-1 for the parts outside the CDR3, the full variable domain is DVKVTQSSRYLVKRTGEKVFLECVQDMDHENMFWYRQDPGLGLRLIYFSYDVKMKEKGDIPEGYSVSREKKERFSLILESASTNQTSMYLCASSFTGVTEAFFGQGTRLTVV.

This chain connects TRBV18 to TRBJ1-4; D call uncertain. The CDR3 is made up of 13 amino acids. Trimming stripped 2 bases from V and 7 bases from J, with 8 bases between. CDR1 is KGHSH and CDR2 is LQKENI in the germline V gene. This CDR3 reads CASSPRTLEKLFF. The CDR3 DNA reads TGTGCCAGCTCACCAAGGACTCTTGAAAAACTGTTTTTT.

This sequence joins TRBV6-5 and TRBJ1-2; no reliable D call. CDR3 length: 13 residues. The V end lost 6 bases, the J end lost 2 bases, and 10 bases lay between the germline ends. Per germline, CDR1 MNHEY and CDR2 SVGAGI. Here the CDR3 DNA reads TGTGCCAGCAGGGAGGCCAACAACTATGGCTACACCTTC. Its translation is CASREANNYGYTF.

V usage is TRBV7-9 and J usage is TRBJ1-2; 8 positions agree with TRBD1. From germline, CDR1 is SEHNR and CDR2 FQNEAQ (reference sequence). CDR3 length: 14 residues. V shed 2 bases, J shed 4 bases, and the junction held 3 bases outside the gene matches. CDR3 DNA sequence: TGTGCCAGCAGCTTAACAGGGGGAGCCTATGGCTACACCTTC. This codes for CASSLTGGAYGYTF.